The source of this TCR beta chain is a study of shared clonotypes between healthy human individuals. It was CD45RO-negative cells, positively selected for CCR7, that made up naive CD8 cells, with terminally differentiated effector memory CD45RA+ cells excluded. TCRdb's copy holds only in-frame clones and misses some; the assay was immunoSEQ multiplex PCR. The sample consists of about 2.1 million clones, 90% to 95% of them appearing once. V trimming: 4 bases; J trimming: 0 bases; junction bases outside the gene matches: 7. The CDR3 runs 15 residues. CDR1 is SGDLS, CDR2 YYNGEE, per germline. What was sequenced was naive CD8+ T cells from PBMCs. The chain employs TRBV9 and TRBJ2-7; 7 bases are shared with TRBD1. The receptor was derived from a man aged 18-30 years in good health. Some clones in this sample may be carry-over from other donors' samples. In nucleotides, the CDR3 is TGTGCCAGCAGCCCTACAGGGGAAAGCTCCTACGAGCAGTACTTC. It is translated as CASSPTGESSYEQYF.